This is a list of T cell receptor beta chains from one sample in a study of cytomegalovirus exposure and HLA in healthy donors. This table comes from immunoSEQ multiplex PCR, and its TCRdb copy is limited to in-frame clones, with some not included. The repertoire consists of 150,000 to 160,000 clones, with approximately 80% occurring once and the leading ten covering roughly 5.3%. The sequenced sample was PBMCs. The receptors were sampled from a woman aged 40 to 50 in good health and CMV-seropositive. Each CDR3 is given with its conserved first and last residue. Fields, in order: D gene, V gene, J gene, clone size, CDR3 length, CDR3 protein, CDR3 DNA. The D gene is left open where the match is weak. A clone size is listed for some rows: how often the clone was seen (once, few, many), or a class if it is expanded.

D: -; V: TRBV29-1; J: TRBJ1-3; size: -; length: 13; CDR3: CSVGLSSGNTIYF; DNA: TGCAGCGTGGGACTTAGCTCTGGAAACACCATATATTTT
D: TRBD2; V: TRBV2; J: TRBJ2-7; size: -; length: 14; CDR3: CASRPGLAGAKQYF; DNA: TGTGCCAGCAGGCCGGGACTAGCGGGAGCAAAGCAGTACTTC
D: -; V: TRBV6-5; J: TRBJ2-1; size: -; length: 15; CDR3: CASSPDRVGGDEQFF; DNA: TGTGCCAGCAGCCCCGACAGGGTGGGAGGTGATGAGCAGTTCTTC
D: -; V: TRBV6-5; J: TRBJ2-2; size: -; length: 16; CDR3: CASSYSRLGGTGELFF; DNA: TGTGCCAGCAGTTACTCGAGGCTGGGGGGCACCGGGGAGCTGTTTTTT
D: -; V: TRBV11-2; J: TRBJ1-4; size: -; length: 15; CDR3: CASSLDRTGNEKLFF; DNA: TGTGCCAGCAGCTTAGATCGTACGGGTAATGAAAAACTGTTTTTT
D: TRBD1; V: TRBV29-1; J: TRBJ1-1; size: -; length: 14; CDR3: CSVEHRGYNTEAFF; DNA: TGCAGCGTTGAACACAGGGGGTATAACACTGAAGCTTTCTTT
D: TRBD1; V: TRBV5-1; J: TRBJ1-2; size: -; length: 17; CDR3: CASSARPGQGLGDGYTF; DNA: TGCGCCAGCAGCGCACGCCCAGGACAGGGATTAGGGGATGGCTACACCTTC
D: TRBD2; V: TRBV5-1; J: TRBJ2-7; size: few; length: 15; CDR3: CASSPDVSGNSEQYF; DNA: TGCGCCAGCAGCCCCGATGTTAGCGGGAACTCCGAGCAGTACTTC
D: -; V: TRBV27; J: TRBJ2-3; size: -; length: 16; CDR3: CASSYIPGHRTDTQYF; DNA: TGTGCCAGCAGTTATATTCCGGGACATCGCACAGATACGCAGTATTTT
D: TRBD1; V: TRBV9; J: TRBJ1-1; size: -; length: 17; CDR3: CASSVLPTGAVTSEAFF; DNA: TGTGCCAGCAGCGTACTTCCAACAGGGGCCGTGACTTCTGAAGCTTTCTTT
D: -; V: TRBV6-5; J: TRBJ2-3; size: -; length: 15; CDR3: CASRAGQSDTDTQYF; DNA: TGTGCCAGCCGAGCAGGACAGTCCGATACAGATACGCAGTATTTT
D: TRBD2; V: TRBV11-1; J: TRBJ2-5; size: -; length: 15; CDR3: CASSLTRTSVETQYF; DNA: TGTGCCAGCAGCTTGACGAGGACTAGCGTAGAGACCCAGTACTTC
D: TRBD2; V: TRBV28; J: TRBJ2-7; size: -; length: 15; CDR3: CASSLPLAGEYEQYF; DNA: TGTGCCAGCAGTTTACCACTAGCGGGAGAATACGAGCAGTACTTC
D: TRBD2; V: TRBV11-2; J: TRBJ2-5; size: -; length: 18; CDR3: CASSLVLEGLGTRKTQYF; DNA: TGTGCCAGCAGCTTAGTGCTAGAGGGACTAGGTACGCGAAAGACCCAGTACTTC
D: -; V: TRBV6-5; J: TRBJ1-5; size: -; length: 15; CDR3: CASSSLAGANQPQHF; DNA: TGTGCCAGCAGTTCCCTCGCAGGGGCGAATCAGCCCCAGCATTTT
D: TRBD1; V: TRBV6-1; J: TRBJ2-7; size: -; length: 14; CDR3: CASRTGFRAYEQYF; DNA: TGTGCCAGCAGGACAGGGTTCCGAGCCTACGAGCAGTACTTC
D: TRBD1; V: TRBV6-1; J: TRBJ2-4; size: -; length: 14; CDR3: CASSGSGGSNIQYF; DNA: TGTGCCAGCAGTGGATCAGGGGGCAGCAACATTCAGTACTTC
D: TRBD1; V: TRBV6-5; J: TRBJ1-5; size: -; length: 16; CDR3: CASSWTGPYSNQPQHF; DNA: TGTGCCAGCAGTTGGACAGGGCCTTATAGCAATCAGCCCCAGCATTTT
D: -; V: TRBV27; J: TRBJ2-7; size: -; length: 11; CDR3: CASSQNYRQYF; DNA: TGTGCCAGCAGCCAAAACTATCGGCAGTACTTC
D: TRBD1; V: TRBV18; J: TRBJ2-7; size: -; length: 16; CDR3: CASSPFPGGFGYEQYF; DNA: TGTGCCAGCTCACCCTTCCCAGGGGGCTTTGGATACGAGCAGTACTTC
D: TRBD1; V: TRBV25-1; J: TRBJ2-5; size: -; length: 15; CDR3: CASSSPGGLQETQYF; DNA: TGTGCCAGCAGTAGCCCAGGGGGCCTTCAAGAGACCCAGTACTTC
D: -; V: TRBV6-5; J: TRBJ1-1; size: -; length: 15; CDR3: CASSYSKAGNTEAFF; DNA: TGTGCCAGCAGTTACTCGAAGGCAGGTAACACTGAAGCTTTCTTT
D: -; V: TRBV5-1; J: TRBJ2-1; size: -; length: 15; CDR3: CASSALSGAYNEQFF; DNA: TGCGCCAGCAGCGCCCTTAGCGGAGCCTACAATGAGCAGTTCTTC
D: TRBD2; V: TRBV7-2; J: TRBJ2-7; size: -; length: 14; CDR3: CASSPGWDYYEQYF; DNA: TGTGCCAGCAGCCCGGGCTGGGACTACTACGAGCAGTACTTC
D: -; V: TRBV5-1; J: TRBJ1-5; size: -; length: 15; CDR3: CASSFEGYSNQPQHF; DNA: TGCGCCAGCAGCTTTGAGGGTTATAGCAATCAGCCCCAGCATTTT
D: TRBD2; V: TRBV2; J: TRBJ2-1; size: -; length: 15; CDR3: CASSEATSGSYEQFF; DNA: TGTGCCAGCAGTGAAGCGACTAGCGGGAGTTATGAGCAGTTCTTC
D: -; V: TRBV23-1; J: TRBJ1-5; size: -; length: 14; CDR3: CASSQSKRNQPQHF; DNA: TGCGCCAGCAGTCAATCTAAGAGAAATCAGCCCCAGCATTTT
D: TRBD2; V: TRBV15; J: TRBJ2-7; size: -; length: 15; CDR3: CATSREGAGGYEQYF; DNA: TGTGCCACCAGCAGAGAGGGGGCGGGGGGCTACGAGCAGTACTTC
D: TRBD1; V: TRBV25-1; J: TRBJ1-6; size: once; length: 13; CDR3: CASLRTGGSPLHF; DNA: TGTGCCAGTCTCCGGACAGGGGGATCACCCCTCCACTTT
D: TRBD2; V: TRBV7-3; J: TRBJ2-4; size: once; length: 16; CDR3: CASSLHGTGGIDIQYF; DNA: TGTGCCAGCAGCTTACATGGAACGGGAGGAATTGACATTCAGTACTTC
D: TRBD2; V: TRBV11-2; J: TRBJ2-1; size: -; length: 15; CDR3: CASSLVAGDYNEQFF; DNA: TGTGCCAGCAGCTTAGTAGCGGGAGACTACAATGAGCAGTTCTTC
D: TRBD2; V: TRBV12-5; J: TRBJ2-1; size: -; length: 14; CDR3: CASAASGNYNEQFF; DNA: TGTGCTAGTGCGGCTAGCGGAAACTACAATGAGCAGTTCTTC
D: -; V: TRBV15; J: TRBJ2-5; size: few; length: 14; CDR3: CATSLLEAEETQYF; DNA: TGTGCCACCAGCCTCCTGGAAGCGGAAGAGACCCAGTACTTC
D: TRBD2; V: TRBV9; J: TRBJ2-7; size: -; length: 16; CDR3: CASSALPSGSSYEQYF; DNA: TGTGCCAGCAGCGCCCTACCTAGCGGGAGCTCCTACGAGCAGTACTTC
D: -; V: TRBV27; J: TRBJ1-1; size: -; length: 14; CDR3: CASSHPGQNTEAFF; DNA: TGTGCCAGCAGCCACCCGGGACAGAACACTGAAGCTTTCTTT
D: -; V: TRBV6-5; J: TRBJ1-1; size: -; length: 15; CDR3: CASRAGWGQDTEAFF; DNA: TGTGCCAGCAGGGCGGGTTGGGGTCAGGACACTGAAGCTTTCTTT
D: -; V: TRBV28; J: TRBJ1-2; size: -; length: 14; CDR3: CASRKYRPPYGYTF; DNA: TGTGCCAGCAGAAAGTACAGGCCCCCCTATGGCTACACCTTC
D: -; V: TRBV5-4; J: TRBJ2-1; size: -; length: 14; CDR3: CASSQDWAKDEQFF; DNA: TGTGCCAGCAGCCAGGATTGGGCTAAGGATGAGCAGTTCTTC
D: -; V: TRBV6-1; J: TRBJ2-5; size: few; length: 18; CDR3: CASSEESGFAGLQETQYF; DNA: TGTGCCAGCAGTGAAGAAAGTGGGTTCGCAGGACTACAAGAGACCCAGTACTTC
D: -; V: TRBV2; J: TRBJ2-7; size: -; length: 12; CDR3: CASTGLWPEQYF; DNA: TGTGCCAGCACGGGACTGTGGCCCGAGCAGTACTTC
D: -; V: TRBV6-5; J: TRBJ1-1; size: few; length: 15; CDR3: CASRFEAGVDTEAFF; DNA: TGTGCCAGCAGATTTGAGGCAGGGGTCGACACTGAAGCTTTCTTT
D: -; V: TRBV7-2; J: TRBJ2-2; size: -; length: 16; CDR3: CASSLYQGPGTGELFF; DNA: TGTGCCAGCAGCTTATACCAGGGGCCGGGCACCGGGGAGCTGTTTTTT
D: -; V: TRBV27; J: TRBJ2-1; size: few; length: 13; CDR3: CASSFTTGHEQFF; DNA: TGTGCCAGCAGTTTCACGACTGGCCATGAGCAGTTCTTC
D: -; V: TRBV29-1; J: TRBJ2-5; size: -; length: 13; CDR3: CSVGSVNQETQYF; DNA: TGCAGCGTTGGGTCAGTGAACCAAGAGACCCAGTACTTC
D: -; V: TRBV27; J: TRBJ2-3; size: once; length: 14; CDR3: CASSFERATDTQYF; DNA: TGTGCCAGCAGTTTCGAGCGGGCCACAGATACGCAGTATTTT
D: -; V: TRBV5-6; J: TRBJ1-2; size: -; length: 15; CDR3: CASSSEQPGSYGYTF; DNA: TGTGCCAGCAGCTCGGAACAACCGGGGTCCTATGGCTACACCTTC
D: TRBD2; V: TRBV28; J: TRBJ2-3; size: -; length: 15; CDR3: CASSHSGLGTDTQYF; DNA: TGTGCCAGCAGTCATAGCGGGCTTGGGACAGATACGCAGTATTTT
D: -; V: TRBV4-1; J: TRBJ2-1; size: -; length: 12; CDR3: CASSRDNNEQFF; DNA: TGCGCCAGCAGCCGAGACAACAATGAGCAGTTCTTC
D: -; V: TRBV10-2; J: TRBJ1-2; size: -; length: 11; CDR3: CATSGGQGYTF; DNA: TGCGCCACCTCCGGGGGGCAAGGCTACACCTTC
D: -; V: TRBV18; J: TRBJ1-2; size: -; length: 10; CDR3: CASKGVGYTF; DNA: TGTGCCAGTAAAGGGGTTGGCTACACCTTC
D: -; V: TRBV5-1; J: TRBJ2-2; size: once; length: 18; CDR3: CASSLRDSTYANTGELFF; DNA: TGCGCCAGCAGCCTCAGGGACTCGACTTACGCGAACACCGGGGAGCTGTTTTTT
D: -; V: TRBV2; J: TRBJ1-1; size: few; length: 14; CDR3: CASRKEGVNTEAFF; DNA: TGTGCCAGCAGAAAGGAAGGAGTGAACACTGAAGCTTTCTTT
D: TRBD1; V: TRBV10-3; J: TRBJ2-7; size: -; length: 15; CDR3: CAITRDRGPSYEQYF; DNA: TGTGCCATCACTCGAGACAGGGGGCCATCCTACGAGCAGTACTTC
D: TRBD1; V: TRBV5-8; J: TRBJ1-3; size: -; length: 13; CDR3: CATATGRGNTIYF; DNA: TGTGCCACCGCGACAGGGAGAGGAAACACCATATATTTT
D: -; V: TRBV11-2; J: TRBJ1-1; size: once; length: 12; CDR3: CASSLVMSEAFF; DNA: TGTGCCAGCAGCTTAGTTATGTCTGAAGCTTTCTTT
D: TRBD1; V: TRBV29-1; J: TRBJ2-7; size: -; length: 12; CDR3: CSGARDSYEQYF; DNA: TGCAGCGGGGCCCGGGACAGCTACGAGCAGTACTTC
D: TRBD2; V: TRBV6-5; J: TRBJ2-1; size: -; length: 15; CDR3: CASRYPTSGGNEQFF; DNA: TGTGCCAGCAGGTACCCTACTAGCGGGGGTAATGAGCAGTTCTTC
D: TRBD1; V: TRBV19; J: TRBJ1-1; size: -; length: 19; CDR3: CASSFRDRGRAWSNTEAFF; DNA: TGTGCCAGTAGTTTCCGGGACAGGGGGCGTGCATGGTCGAACACTGAAGCTTTCTTT